This T cell receptor (beta chain) was documented in a study of T cell responses to AZD1222 COVID-19 vaccine. The germline CDR1 and CDR2 sequences are LGHDT and YNNKEL (reference sequence). The V and J ends lost 4 bases and 4 bases respectively, with 13 bases between them. The CDR3 runs 14 residues. Only in-frame clones appear in the TCRdb table, and some are missing; sequencing was by immunoSEQ multiplex PCR. The sample records some 170,000 clones, around 94% being singletons. Study-level points and caveats: Clonal diversity may have been underestimated, and the donors were mostly white British, with more females than males. No day 14 peak samples; only post-peak repertoires were characterized.

As for this clone: What it binds is unknown.

V gene TRBV3-1 (or the pseudogene TRBV3-2) combines with J gene TRBJ1-2, with D possibly TRBD1 on 6 matching bases. This material consisted of peripheral blood, taken 28 days after the second AZD1222 dose. This clonotype originated in an adult who received the AZD1222 COVID-19 vaccine. The CDR3 loop is CASSPGRGVYGYTF. CDR3 in DNA: TGTGCCAGCAGCCCCGGTAGGGGGGTCTATGGCTACACCTTC.